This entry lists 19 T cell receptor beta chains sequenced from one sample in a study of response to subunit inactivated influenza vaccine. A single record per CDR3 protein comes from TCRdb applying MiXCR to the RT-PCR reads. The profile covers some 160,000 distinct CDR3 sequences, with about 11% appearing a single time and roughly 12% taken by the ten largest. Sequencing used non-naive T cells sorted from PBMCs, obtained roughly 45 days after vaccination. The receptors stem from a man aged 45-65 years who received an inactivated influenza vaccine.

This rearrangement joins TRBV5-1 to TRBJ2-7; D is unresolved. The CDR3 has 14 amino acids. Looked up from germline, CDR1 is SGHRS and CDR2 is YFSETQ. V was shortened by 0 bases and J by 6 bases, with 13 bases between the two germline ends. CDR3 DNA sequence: TGCGCCAGCAGCTTGGATCCCTCCGTGGGCGAGCAGTACTTC. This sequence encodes CASSLDPSVGEQYF. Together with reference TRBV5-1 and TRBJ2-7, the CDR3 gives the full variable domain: KAGVTQTPRYLIKTRGQQVTLSCSPISGHRSVSWYQQTPGQGLQFLFEYFSETQRNKGNFPGRFSGRQFSNSRSEMNVSTLELGDSALYLCASSLDPSVGEQYFGPGTRLTVT.

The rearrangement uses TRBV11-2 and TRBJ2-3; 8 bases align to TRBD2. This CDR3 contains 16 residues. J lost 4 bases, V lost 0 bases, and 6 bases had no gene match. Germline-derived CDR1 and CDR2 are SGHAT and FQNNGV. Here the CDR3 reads CASSLDGSGRSDTQYF. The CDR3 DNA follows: TGTGCCAGCAGCTTAGATGGCAGCGGGAGATCAGATACGCAGTATTTT.

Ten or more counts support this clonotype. The CDR3 loop reads CASSATGTGGREQYF. In DNA form, the CDR3 reads TGTGCCAGCAGCGCCACCGGGACAGGGGGGAGAGAGCAGTACTTC. The chain links TRBV3-1 to TRBJ2-7; the match to TRBD1 covers 11 bases. This CDR3 region has 15 residues. The ends lost 5 bases at V and 7 bases at J; junction bases unmatched: 10. Germline V gives CDR1 LGHDT, CDR2 YNNKEL (reference sequence).

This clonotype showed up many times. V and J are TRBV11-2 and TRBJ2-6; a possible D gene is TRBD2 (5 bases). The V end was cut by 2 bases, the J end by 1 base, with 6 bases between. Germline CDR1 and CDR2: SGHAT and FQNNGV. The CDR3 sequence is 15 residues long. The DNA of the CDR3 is TGTGCCAGCAGCTTACGGGGATCTGGGGCCAACGTCCTGACTTTC. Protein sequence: CASSLRGSGANVLTF.

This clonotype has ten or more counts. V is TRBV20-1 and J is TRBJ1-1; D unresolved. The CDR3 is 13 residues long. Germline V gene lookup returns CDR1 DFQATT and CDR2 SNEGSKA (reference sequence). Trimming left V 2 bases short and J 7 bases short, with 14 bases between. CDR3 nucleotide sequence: TGCAGTGCTAGATTAACAGCGTGGAATGAAGCTTTCTTT. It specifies CSARLTAWNEAFF.

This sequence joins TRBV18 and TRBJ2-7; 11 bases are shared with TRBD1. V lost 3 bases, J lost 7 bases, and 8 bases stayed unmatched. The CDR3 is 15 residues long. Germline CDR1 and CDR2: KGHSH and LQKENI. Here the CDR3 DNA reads TGTGCCAGCTCACCGAGGACAGGGGGCCAAGCAGAGCAGTACTTC. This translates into CASSPRTGGQAEQYF.

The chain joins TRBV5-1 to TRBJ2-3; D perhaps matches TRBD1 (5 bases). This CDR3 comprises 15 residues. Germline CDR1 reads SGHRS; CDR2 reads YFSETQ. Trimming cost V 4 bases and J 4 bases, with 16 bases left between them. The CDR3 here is CASSTQAGLSDTQYF. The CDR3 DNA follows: TGCGCCAGCAGCACCCAGGCAGGGTTGTCAGATACGCAGTATTTT.

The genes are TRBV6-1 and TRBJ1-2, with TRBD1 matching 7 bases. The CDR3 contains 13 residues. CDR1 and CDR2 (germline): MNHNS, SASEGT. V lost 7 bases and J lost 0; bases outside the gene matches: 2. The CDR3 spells CASTGQTNYGYTF. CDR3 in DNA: TGTGCCAGCACGGGACAGACTAACTATGGCTACACCTTC.

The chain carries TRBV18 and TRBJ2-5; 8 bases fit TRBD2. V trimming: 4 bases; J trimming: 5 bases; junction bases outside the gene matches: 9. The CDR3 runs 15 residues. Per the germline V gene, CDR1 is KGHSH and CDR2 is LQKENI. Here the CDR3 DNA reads TGTGCCAGCTCACTTGGGATAGCGGGGTCGGAGACCCAGTACTTC. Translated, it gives CASSLGIAGSETQYF.

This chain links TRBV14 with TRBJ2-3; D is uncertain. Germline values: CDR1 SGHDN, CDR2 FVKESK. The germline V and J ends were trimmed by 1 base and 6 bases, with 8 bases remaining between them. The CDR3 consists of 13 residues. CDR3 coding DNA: TGTGCCAGCAGCCAAGTCATAGGGGATACGCAGTATTTT. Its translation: CASSQVIGDTQYF. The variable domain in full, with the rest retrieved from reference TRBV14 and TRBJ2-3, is EAGVTQFPSHSVIEKGQTVTLRCDPISGHDNLYWYRRVMGKEIKFLLHFVKESKQDESGMPNNRFLAERTGGTYSTLKVQPAELEDSGVYFCASSQVIGDTQYFGPGTRLTVL.

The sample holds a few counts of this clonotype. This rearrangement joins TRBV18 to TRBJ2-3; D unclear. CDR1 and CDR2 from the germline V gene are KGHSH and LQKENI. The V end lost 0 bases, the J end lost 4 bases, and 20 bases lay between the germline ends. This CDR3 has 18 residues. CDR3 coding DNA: TGTGCCAGCTCACCACCGGTGAAAAGGGTAAGCCGGCCAGATACGCAGTATTTT. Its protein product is CASSPPVKRVSRPDTQYF.

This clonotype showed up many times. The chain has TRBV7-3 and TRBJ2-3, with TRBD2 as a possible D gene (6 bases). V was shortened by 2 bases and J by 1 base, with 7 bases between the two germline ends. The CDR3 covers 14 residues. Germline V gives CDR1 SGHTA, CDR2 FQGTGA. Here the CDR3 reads CASSLAGRTDTQYF. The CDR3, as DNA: TGTGCCAGCAGCTTAGCGGGACGCACAGATACGCAGTATTTT.

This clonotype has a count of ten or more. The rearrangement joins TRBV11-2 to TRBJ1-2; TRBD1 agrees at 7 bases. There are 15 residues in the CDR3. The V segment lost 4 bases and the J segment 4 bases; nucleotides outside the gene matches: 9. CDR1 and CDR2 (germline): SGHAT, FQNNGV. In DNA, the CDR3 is TGTGCCAGCAGCTCCACGACAGGGCTTACCTATGGCTACACCTTC. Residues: CASSSTTGLTYGYTF.

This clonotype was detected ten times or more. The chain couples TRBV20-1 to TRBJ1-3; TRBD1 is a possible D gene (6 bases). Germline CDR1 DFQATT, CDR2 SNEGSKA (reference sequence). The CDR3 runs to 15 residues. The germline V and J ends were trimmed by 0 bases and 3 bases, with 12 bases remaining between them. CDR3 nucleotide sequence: TGCAGTGCTAGAGATGGGGGCCGCTATGGAAACACCATATATTTT. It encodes CSARDGGRYGNTIYF.

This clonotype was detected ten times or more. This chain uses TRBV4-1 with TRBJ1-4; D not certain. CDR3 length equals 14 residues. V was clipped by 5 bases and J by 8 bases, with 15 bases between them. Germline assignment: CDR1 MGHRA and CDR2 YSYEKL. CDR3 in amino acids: CASSSPGRREKLFF. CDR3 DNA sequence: TGCGCCAGCAGCTCCCCCGGACGGCGGGAAAAACTGTTTTTT.

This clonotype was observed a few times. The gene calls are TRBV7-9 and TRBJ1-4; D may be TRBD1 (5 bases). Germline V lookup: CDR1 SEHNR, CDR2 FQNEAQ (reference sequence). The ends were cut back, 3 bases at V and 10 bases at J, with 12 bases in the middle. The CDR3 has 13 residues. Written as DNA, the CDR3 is TGTGCCAGCAGCTTTACGGACACGGTAAAACTGTTTTTT. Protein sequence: CASSFTDTVKLFF.

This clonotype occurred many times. This chain's CDR3 is CASSLMGGETQYF. CDR3 in DNA: TGTGCCAGCAGCTTAATGGGGGGGGAGACCCAGTACTTC. The rearrangement uses TRBV5-5 and TRBJ2-5, with 7 nucleotides matching TRBD2. CDR3 length: 13 amino acids. Germline V gene data show CDR1 as SGHKS and CDR2 as YYEKEE (reference sequence). V trimming: 2 bases; J trimming: 5 bases; junction bases outside the gene matches: 3.

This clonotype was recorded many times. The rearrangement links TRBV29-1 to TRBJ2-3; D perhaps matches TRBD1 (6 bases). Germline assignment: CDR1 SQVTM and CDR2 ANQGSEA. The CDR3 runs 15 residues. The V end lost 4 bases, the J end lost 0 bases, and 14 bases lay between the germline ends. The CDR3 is CSVVGTKASTDTQYF. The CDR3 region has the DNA TGCAGCGTTGTAGGGACAAAGGCCAGCACAGATACGCAGTATTTT.

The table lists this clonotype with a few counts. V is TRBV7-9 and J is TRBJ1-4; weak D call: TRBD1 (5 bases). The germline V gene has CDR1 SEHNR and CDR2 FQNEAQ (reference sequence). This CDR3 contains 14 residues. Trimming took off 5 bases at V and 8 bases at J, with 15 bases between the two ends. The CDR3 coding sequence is TGTGCCAGCAGCCAAAGGCAGGGTGGCGAAAAACTGTTTTTT. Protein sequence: CASSQRQGGEKLFF. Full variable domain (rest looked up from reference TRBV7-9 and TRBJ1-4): DTGVSQNPRHKITKRGQNVTFRCDPISEHNRLYWYRQTLGQGPEFLTYFQNEAQLEKSRLLSDRFSAERPKGSFSTLEIQRTEQGDSAMYLCASSQRQGGEKLFFGSGTQLSVL.